Included here is one T cell receptor beta chain sequence, with context. This entry comes from a study of chemoradiotherapy in HPV16-positive cancers. Profiled with immunoSEQ multiplex PCR; TCRdb holds only in-frame clones, not every one. The profile shows some 4,000 clones, roughly 71% of them singletons. The trim removed 5 bases at V and 4 bases at J, leaving 8 bases unmatched. Germline CDR1 SGHTA, CDR2 FQGTGA. The CDR3 is made up of 15 amino acids. This sample was taken from a patient who underwent chemoradiotherapy. This TCR came from a human donor with HPV-associated anogenital cancer. The V gene is TRBV7-3, the J gene TRBJ2-3, with TRBD2 matching over 8 bases. CDR3 region: CASSPGGASADTQYF. Written as DNA, the CDR3 is TGTGCCAGCAGCCCCGGGGGGGCGTCGGCAGATACGCAGTATTTT.